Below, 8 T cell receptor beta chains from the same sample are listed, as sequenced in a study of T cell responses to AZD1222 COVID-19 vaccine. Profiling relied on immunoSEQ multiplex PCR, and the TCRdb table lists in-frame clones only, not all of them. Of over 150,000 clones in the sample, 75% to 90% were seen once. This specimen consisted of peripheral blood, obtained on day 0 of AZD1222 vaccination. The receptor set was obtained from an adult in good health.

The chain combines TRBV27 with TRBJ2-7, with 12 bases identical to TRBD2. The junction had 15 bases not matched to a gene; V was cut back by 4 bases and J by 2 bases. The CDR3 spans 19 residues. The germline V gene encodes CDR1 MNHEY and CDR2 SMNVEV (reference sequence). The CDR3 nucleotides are TGTGCCAGCAGTTCCGGGCTCCGACTAGCGGGAGTTGGCGCCTACGAGCAGTACTTC. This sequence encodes CASSSGLRLAGVGAYEQYF.

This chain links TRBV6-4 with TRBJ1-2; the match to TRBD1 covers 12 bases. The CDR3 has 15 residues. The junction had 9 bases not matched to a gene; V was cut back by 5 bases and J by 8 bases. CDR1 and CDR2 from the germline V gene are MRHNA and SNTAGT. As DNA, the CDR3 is TGTGCCAGCAGTCCCGGGACAGGGGGCGCGAGGGGCTACACCTTC. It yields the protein CASSPGTGGARGYTF.

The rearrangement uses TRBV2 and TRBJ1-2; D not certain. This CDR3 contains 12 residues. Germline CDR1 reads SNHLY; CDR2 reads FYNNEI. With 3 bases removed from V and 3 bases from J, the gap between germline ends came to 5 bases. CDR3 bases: TGTGCCAGCAGTGAGCGACACTATGGCTACACCTTC. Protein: CASSERHYGYTF.

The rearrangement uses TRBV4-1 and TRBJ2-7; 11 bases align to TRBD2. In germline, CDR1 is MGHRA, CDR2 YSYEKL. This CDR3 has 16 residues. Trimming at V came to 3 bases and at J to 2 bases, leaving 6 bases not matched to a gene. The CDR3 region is CASSHPGLAGPYEQYF. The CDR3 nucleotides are TGCGCCAGCAGCCACCCCGGACTAGCGGGCCCCTACGAGCAGTACTTC.

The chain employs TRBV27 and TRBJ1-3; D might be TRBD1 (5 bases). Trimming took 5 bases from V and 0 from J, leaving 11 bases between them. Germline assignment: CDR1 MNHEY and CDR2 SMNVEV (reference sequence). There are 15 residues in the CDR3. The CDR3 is CASSRDGYSGNTIYF. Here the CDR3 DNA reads TGTGCCAGCAGTCGGGACGGATACTCTGGAAACACCATATATTTT.

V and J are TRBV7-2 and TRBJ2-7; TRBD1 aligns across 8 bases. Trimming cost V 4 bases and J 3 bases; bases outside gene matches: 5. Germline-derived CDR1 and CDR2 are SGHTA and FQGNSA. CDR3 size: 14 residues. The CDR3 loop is CASSSRGRDYEQYF. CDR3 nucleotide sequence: TGTGCCAGCAGCTCCAGGGGGCGCGACTACGAGCAGTACTTC.

CDR3 residues: CASSIMGATNEKLFF. The DNA of the CDR3 is TGTGCCAGTAGTATCATGGGTGCAACTAATGAAAAACTGTTTTTT. The chain employs TRBV19 and TRBJ1-4; no definite D call. The ends were cut back, 3 bases at V and 0 bases at J, with 8 bases in the middle. From germline, CDR1 is LNHDA and CDR2 SQIVND (reference sequence). CDR3 length equals 15 residues. Variable domain in full (rest from reference TRBV19 and TRBJ1-4): DGGITQSPKYLFRKEGQNVTLSCEQNLNHDAMYWYRQDPGQGLRLIYYSQIVNDFQKGDIAEGYSVSREKKESFPLTVTSAQKNPTAFYLCASSIMGATNEKLFFGSGTQLSVL.

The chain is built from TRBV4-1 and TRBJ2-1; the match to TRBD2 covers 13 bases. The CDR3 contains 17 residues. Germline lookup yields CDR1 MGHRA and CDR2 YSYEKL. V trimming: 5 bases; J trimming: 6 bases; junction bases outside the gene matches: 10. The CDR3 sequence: CASSETLLAGGINEQFF. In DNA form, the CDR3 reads TGCGCCAGCAGCGAAACCTTACTAGCGGGAGGGATCAATGAGCAGTTCTTC.